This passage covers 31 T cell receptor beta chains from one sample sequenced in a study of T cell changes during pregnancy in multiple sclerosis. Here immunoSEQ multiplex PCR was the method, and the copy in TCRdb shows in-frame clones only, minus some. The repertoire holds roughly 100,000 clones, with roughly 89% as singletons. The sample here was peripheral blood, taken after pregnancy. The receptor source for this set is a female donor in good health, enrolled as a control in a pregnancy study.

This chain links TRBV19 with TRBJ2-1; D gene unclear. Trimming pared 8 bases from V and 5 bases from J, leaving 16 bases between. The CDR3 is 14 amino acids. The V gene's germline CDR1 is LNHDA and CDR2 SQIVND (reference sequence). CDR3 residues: CASLRIGSDNEQFF. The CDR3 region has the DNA TGTGCCAGTCTACGCATCGGTTCCGACAATGAGCAGTTCTTC.

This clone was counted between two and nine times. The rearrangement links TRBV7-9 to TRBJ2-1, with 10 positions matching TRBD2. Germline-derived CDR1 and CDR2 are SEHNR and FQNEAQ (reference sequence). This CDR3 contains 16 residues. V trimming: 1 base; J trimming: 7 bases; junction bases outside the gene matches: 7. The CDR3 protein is CASSLEVLAGENEQFF. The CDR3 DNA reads TGTGCCAGCAGCTTAGAGGTCCTAGCGGGGGAGAATGAGCAGTTCTTC.

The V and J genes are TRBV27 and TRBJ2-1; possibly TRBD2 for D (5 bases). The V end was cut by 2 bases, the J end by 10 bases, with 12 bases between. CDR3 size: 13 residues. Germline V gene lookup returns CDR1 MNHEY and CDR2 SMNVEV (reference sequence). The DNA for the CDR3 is TGTGCCAGCAGTTTACTATCAAGGAGGGAGCAGTTCTTC. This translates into CASSLLSRREQFF.

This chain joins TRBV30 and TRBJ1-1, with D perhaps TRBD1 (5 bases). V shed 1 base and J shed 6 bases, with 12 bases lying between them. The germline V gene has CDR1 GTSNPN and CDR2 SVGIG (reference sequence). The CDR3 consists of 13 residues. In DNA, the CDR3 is TGTGCCTGGAGTGGGAGGGGATATCCTGAAGCTTTCTTT. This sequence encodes CAWSGRGYPEAFF.

CDR3 residues: CASSITARTSNEKLFF. The CDR3 DNA sequence: TGTGCCAGTAGTATCACCGCGAGGACATCTAATGAAAAACTGTTTTTT. The rearrangement uses TRBV19 and TRBJ1-4; the D gene is possibly TRBD1 (5 bases). The germline V gene encodes CDR1 LNHDA and CDR2 SQIVND (reference sequence). Trimming removed 3 bases from V and 3 bases from J, with 14 bases in between. This CDR3 has 16 residues.

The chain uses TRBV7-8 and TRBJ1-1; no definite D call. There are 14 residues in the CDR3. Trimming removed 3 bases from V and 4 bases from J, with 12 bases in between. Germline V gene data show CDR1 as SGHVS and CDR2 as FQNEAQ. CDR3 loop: CASSFGRRSTEAFF. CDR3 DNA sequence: TGTGCCAGCAGCTTCGGGAGGCGGAGCACTGAAGCTTTCTTT.

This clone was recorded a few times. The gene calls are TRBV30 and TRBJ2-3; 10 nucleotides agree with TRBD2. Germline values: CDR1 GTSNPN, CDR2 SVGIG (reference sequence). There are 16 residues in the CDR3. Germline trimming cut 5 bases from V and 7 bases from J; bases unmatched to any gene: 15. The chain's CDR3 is CAWRIPSGGRRNTQYF. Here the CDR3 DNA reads TGTGCCTGGCGAATCCCTAGCGGGGGCCGCCGCAATACGCAGTATTTT.

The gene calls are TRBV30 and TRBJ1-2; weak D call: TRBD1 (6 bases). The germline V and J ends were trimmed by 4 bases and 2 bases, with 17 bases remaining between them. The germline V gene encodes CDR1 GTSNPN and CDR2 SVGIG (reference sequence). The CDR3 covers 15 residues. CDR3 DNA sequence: TGTGCCTGGATTAGGGGTGGACAGACGAACTATGGCTACACCTTC. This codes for CAWIRGGQTNYGYTF.

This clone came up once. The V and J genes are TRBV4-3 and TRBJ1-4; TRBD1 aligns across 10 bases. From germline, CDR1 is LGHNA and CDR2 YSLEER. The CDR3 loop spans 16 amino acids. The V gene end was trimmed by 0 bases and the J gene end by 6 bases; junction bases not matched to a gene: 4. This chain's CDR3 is CASSQDPGTGDEKLFF. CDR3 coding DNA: TGCGCCAGCAGCCAAGATCCCGGGACAGGGGATGAAAAACTGTTTTTT.

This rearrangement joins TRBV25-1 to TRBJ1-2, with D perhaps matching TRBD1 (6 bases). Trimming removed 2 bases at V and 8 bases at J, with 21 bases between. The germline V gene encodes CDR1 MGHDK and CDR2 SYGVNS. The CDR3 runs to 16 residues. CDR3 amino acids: CASSEAGGREMRGYTF. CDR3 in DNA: TGTGCCAGCAGTGAAGCGGGGGGCCGAGAAATGCGGGGCTACACCTTC.

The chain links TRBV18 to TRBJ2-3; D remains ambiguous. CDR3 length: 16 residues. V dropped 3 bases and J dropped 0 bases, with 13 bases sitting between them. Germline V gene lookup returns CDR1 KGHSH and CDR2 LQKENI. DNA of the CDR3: TGTGCCAGCTCACCTGGCCGAGGATTAAGCACAGATACGCAGTATTTT. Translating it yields CASSPGRGLSTDTQYF.

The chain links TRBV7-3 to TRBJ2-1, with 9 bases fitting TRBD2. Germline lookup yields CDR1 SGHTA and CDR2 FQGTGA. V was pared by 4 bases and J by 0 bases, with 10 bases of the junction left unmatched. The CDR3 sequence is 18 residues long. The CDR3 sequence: CASSSGTSPPSSYNEQFF. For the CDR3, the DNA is TGTGCCAGCAGCTCCGGGACTAGCCCTCCAAGCTCCTACAATGAGCAGTTCTTC.

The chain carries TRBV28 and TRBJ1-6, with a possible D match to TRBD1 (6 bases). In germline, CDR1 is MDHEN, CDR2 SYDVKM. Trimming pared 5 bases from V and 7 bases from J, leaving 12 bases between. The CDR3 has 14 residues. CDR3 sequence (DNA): TGTGCCAGCAGTACTACAGGGTTGAATTCACCCCTCCACTTT. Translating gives CASSTTGLNSPLHF.

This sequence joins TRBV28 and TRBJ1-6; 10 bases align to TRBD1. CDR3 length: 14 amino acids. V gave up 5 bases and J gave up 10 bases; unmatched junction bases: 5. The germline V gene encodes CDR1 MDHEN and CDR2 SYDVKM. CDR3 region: CASSPGQGYSPLHF. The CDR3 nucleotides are TGTGCCAGCAGTCCGGGACAGGGGTACTCACCCCTCCACTTT.

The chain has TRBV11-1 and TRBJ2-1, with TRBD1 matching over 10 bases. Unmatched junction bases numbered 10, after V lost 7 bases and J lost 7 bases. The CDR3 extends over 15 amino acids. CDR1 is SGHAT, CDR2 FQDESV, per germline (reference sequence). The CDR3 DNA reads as TGTGCCAGCACCAAAACCCGGGACAGGGGAAATGAGCAGTTCTTC. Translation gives CASTKTRDRGNEQFF.

CDR3 amino acids: CASSSLADGYTF. CDR3 nucleotides: TGTGCCAGCAGCTCCCTTGCGGATGGCTACACCTTC. This sequence joins TRBV7-6 and TRBJ1-2, with D unresolved. This CDR3 region has 12 residues. Germline-derived CDR1 and CDR2 are SGHVS and FNYEAQ. Trimming pared 4 bases from V and 6 bases from J, leaving 9 bases between.

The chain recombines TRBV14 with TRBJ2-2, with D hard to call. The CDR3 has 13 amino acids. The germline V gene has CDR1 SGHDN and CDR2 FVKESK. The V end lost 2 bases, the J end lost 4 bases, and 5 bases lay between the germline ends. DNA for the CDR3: TGTGCCAGCAGCCAACGGTCCACCGGGGAGCTGTTTTTT. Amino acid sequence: CASSQRSTGELFF.

The CDR3 nucleotides are TGTGCCAGCAGCCGTAGGGAGGGCGGGGTGCGGGGTGAGCAGTTCTTC. It encodes CASSRREGGVRGEQFF. The chain employs TRBV7-9 and TRBJ2-1; TRBD2 aligns across 7 bases. There are 16 residues in the CDR3. In germline, CDR1 is SEHNR, CDR2 FQNEAQ (reference sequence). J gave up 9 bases and V 5 bases, and 16 bases lay outside the gene matches.

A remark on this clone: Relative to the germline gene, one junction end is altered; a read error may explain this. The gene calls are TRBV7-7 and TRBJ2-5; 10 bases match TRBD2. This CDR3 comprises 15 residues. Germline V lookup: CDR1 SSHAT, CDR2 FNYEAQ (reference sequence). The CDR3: CASSPSGGAQETQYF. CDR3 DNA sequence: TGTGCTAGCAGCCCTAGCGGGGGAGCCCAAGAGACCCAGTACTTC.

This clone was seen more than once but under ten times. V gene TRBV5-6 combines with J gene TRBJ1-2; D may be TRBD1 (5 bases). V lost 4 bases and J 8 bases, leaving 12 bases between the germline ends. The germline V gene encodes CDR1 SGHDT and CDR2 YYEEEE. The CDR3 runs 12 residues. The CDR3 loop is CASSPEGRGYTF. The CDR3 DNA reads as TGTGCCAGCAGCCCGGAGGGACGCGGCTACACCTTC.

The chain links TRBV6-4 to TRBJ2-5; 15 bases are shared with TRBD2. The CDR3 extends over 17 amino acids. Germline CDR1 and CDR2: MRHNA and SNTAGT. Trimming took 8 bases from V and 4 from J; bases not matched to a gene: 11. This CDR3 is CASSWTSGGETRETQYF. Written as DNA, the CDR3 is TGTGCCAGCTCCTGGACTAGCGGGGGGGAGACCCGAGAGACCCAGTACTTC.

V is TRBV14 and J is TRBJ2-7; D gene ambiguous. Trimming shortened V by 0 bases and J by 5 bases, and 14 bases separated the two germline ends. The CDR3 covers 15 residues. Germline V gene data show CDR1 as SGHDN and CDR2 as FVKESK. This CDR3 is CASSQDAGDNHEQYF. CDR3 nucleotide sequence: TGTGCCAGCAGCCAAGATGCCGGAGATAACCACGAGCAGTACTTC. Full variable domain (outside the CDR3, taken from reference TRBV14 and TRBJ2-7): EAGVTQFPSHSVIEKGQTVTLRCDPISGHDNLYWYRRVMGKEIKFLLHFVKESKQDESGMPNNRFLAERTGGTYSTLKVQPAELEDSGVYFCASSQDAGDNHEQYFGPGTRLTVT.

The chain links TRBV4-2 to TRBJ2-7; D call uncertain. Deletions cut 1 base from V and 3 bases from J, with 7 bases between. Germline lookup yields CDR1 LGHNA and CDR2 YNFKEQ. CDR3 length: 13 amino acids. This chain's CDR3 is CASSQGGSYEQYF. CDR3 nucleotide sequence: TGTGCCAGCAGCCAAGGAGGCAGCTACGAGCAGTACTTC.

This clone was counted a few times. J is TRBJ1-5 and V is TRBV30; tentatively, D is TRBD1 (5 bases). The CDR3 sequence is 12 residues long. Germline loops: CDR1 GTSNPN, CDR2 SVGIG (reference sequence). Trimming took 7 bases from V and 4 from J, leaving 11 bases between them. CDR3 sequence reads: CASGLYNQPQHF. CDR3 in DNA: TGTGCCTCGGGACTTTATAATCAGCCCCAGCATTTT.

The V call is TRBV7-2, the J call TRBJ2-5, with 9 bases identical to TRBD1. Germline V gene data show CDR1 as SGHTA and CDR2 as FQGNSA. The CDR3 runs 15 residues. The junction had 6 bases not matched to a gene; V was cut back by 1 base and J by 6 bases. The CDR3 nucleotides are TGTGCCAGCAGCTTAGGTCAGGGACAGGGACAGACCCAGTACTTC. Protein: CASSLGQGQGQTQYF.

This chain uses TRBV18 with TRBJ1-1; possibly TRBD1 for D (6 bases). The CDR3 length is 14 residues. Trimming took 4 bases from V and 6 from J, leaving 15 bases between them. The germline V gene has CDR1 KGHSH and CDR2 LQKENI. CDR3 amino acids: CASSQQGDVSEAFF. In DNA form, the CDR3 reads TGTGCCAGCTCACAACAGGGTGATGTTTCTGAAGCTTTCTTT.

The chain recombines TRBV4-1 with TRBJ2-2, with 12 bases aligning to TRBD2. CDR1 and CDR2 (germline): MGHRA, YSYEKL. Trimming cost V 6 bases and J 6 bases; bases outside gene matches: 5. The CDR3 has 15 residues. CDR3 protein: CASSPSGGAAGELFF. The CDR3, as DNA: TGCGCCAGCAGTCCTAGCGGGGGGGCGGCCGGGGAGCTGTTTTTT.

CDR3 amino acids: CASTPTGTSGGNWNNEQFF. The CDR3 region has the DNA TGCGCCAGCACCCCAACCGGGACTAGCGGGGGGAACTGGAACAATGAGCAGTTCTTC. The chain recombines TRBV4-1 with TRBJ2-1; 15 bases match TRBD2. V was pared by 7 bases and J by 5 bases, with 15 bases of the junction left unmatched. Germline V gene sequence: CDR1 MGHRA, CDR2 YSYEKL. The CDR3 sequence is 19 residues long.

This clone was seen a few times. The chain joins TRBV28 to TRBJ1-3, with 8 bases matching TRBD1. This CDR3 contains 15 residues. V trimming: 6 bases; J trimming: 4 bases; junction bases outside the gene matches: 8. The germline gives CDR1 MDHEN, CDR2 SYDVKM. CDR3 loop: CASRATGAYGNTIYF. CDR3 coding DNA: TGTGCCAGCAGAGCGACAGGGGCTTACGGAAACACCATATATTTT.

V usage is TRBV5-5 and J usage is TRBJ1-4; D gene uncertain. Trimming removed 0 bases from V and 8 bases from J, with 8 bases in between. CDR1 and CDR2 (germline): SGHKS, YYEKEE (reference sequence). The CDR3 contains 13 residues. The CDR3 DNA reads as TGTGCCAGCAGCTTGGGAAGCGGAGAAAAACTGTTTTTT. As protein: CASSLGSGEKLFF.

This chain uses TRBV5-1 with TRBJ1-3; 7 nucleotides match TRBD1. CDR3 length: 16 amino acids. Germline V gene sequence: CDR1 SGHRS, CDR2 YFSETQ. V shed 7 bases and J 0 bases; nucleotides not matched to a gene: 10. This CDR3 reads CASGRGGSDSGNTIYF. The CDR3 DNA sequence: TGCGCCAGCGGACGAGGGGGCTCCGACTCTGGAAACACCATATATTTT.